This T cell receptor (beta chain) was obtained from a study of blood T cells in healthy people across ages. Study-level results: Donor CMV status, an unknown factor, possibly confounded changes in expanded clonotypes. Across the age range, TCR beta diversity per million T cells fell in a roughly linear way.

On this clonotype: Its target is unknown.

A second 7 to 11 cycle PCR used barcoded and J-beta primers. Via MiXCR, TCRdb re-called the 5' RACE reads, giving one row per CDR3 protein. This sample has around 320,000 distinct CDR3 sequences, with around 29% found just once. V was shortened by 1 base and J by 2 bases, with 15 bases between the two germline ends. This CDR3 has 16 residues. Germline V gene sequence: CDR1 DFQATT, CDR2 SNEGSKA (reference sequence). V gene TRBV20-1 combines with J gene TRBJ1-3; tentative D call: TRBD1 (5 bases). The sample taken for sequencing was blood. The clonotype originates from a woman in her 70s in good health. CDR3 region: CSARALGTRAGNTIYF. CDR3 nucleotide sequence: TGCAGTGCTAGAGCCCTAGGGACGAGGGCTGGAAACACCATATATTTT.